A single sample gave rise to the 4 T cell receptor beta chains below, sequenced in a study of shared clonotypes between healthy human individuals. The protocol was immunoSEQ multiplex PCR, while the TCRdb copy is restricted to in-frame clones and leaves out a portion. The sample holds fewer than 1.6 million clones, approximately 98.5% seen once. The source material was naive CD4+ T cells sorted from blood. Subset indicated: CD45RA+ positively selected. The source is a man aged 25-40 years in good health.

The chain recombines TRBV6-5 with TRBJ1-1, with D unclear. Germline V CDR1 and CDR2: MNHEY, SVGAGI. V was trimmed by 6 bases and J by 0 bases, leaving 11 bases between them. The CDR3 is 14 amino acids. The CDR3 DNA sequence: TGTGCCAGCAGCAACAGAGCTATGAACACTGAAGCTTTCTTT. It specifies CASSNRAMNTEAFF.

There are a few counts of this clone. The sample carries other DNA sequences with the same CDR3. The V call is TRBV6-1, the J call TRBJ1-5; D is unclear. Germline CDR1 reads MNHNS; CDR2 reads SASEGT. The V end lost 0 bases, the J end lost 4 bases, and 10 bases lay between the germline ends. There are 15 residues in the CDR3. The CDR3 DNA follows: TGTGCCAGCAGTGAAGCTTGGGCTGAGAATCAGCCCCAGCATTTT. Residues: CASSEAWAENQPQHF.

The rearrangement uses TRBV15 and TRBJ2-1, with TRBD2 matching over 9 bases. J gave up 9 bases and V 11 bases, and 17 bases lay outside the gene matches. CDR3 size: 15 residues. Per the germline V gene, CDR1 is LNHNV and CDR2 is YYDKDF (reference sequence). CDR3 loop: CAARRGLADVGEQFF. The CDR3 bases are TGTGCCGCCCGCAGGGGACTAGCTGACGTAGGTGAGCAGTTCTTC. Combining the CDR3 with reference TRBV15 and TRBJ2-1 gives the whole variable domain DAMVIQNPRYQVTQFGKPVTLSCSQTLNHNVMYWYQQKSSQAPKLLFHYYDKDFNNEADTPDNFQSRRPNTSFCFLDIRSPGLGDTAMYLCAARRGLADVGEQFFGPGTRLTVL.

CDR3 sequence reads: CASSVTGDMNTEAFF. CDR3 in DNA: TGTGCCAGCAGTGTGACTGGGGATATGAACACTGAAGCTTTCTTT. The chain employs TRBV6-1 and TRBJ1-1, with D unresolved. The CDR3 runs to 15 residues. Germline assignment: CDR1 MNHNS and CDR2 SASEGT. V shed 4 bases and J shed 0 bases, with 12 bases lying between them.